The 11 T cell receptor beta chains reported below all come from one sample, sequenced in a study of blood T cell repertoires in COVID-19. The protocol was immunoSEQ multiplex PCR, while the TCRdb copy is restricted to in-frame clones and leaves out a portion. The sample has tens of thousands of clones, approximately 80% seen once. Material for sequencing was peripheral blood. Receptors were obtained from a human donor in a cohort sampled during active COVID-19.

The V and J genes are TRBV7-9 and TRBJ2-3, with D possibly being TRBD1 (6 bases). Looked up from germline, CDR1 is SEHNR and CDR2 is FQNEAQ (reference sequence). Between the trimmed V and J ends, which lost 1 base and 5 bases, there was a span of 13 bases. This CDR3 comprises 15 residues. The CDR3 DNA reads TGTGCCAGCAGCTTAGGGACAGTCCGGAGAGATACGCAGTATTTT. Protein: CASSLGTVRRDTQYF.

The chain combines TRBV27 with TRBJ2-1; D call uncertain. CDR1 MNHEY and CDR2 SMNVEV come from the germline V gene (reference sequence). The V end lost 2 bases, the J end lost 6 bases, and 14 bases lay between the germline ends. This CDR3 comprises 15 residues. The CDR3 loop reads CASSLLRPRGNEQFF. DNA for the CDR3: TGTGCCAGCAGTTTACTTAGGCCCAGAGGCAATGAGCAGTTCTTC.

The rearrangement uses TRBV5-1 and TRBJ2-5; D perhaps matches TRBD1 (5 bases). V was pared by 3 bases and J by 2 bases, with 14 bases between. The CDR3 sequence is 15 residues long. Germline CDR1 is SGHRS and CDR2 is YFSETQ. The CDR3: CASSWGMGPQETQYF. In nucleotides, the CDR3 is TGCGCCAGCAGCTGGGGCATGGGTCCTCAAGAGACCCAGTACTTC. Full variable domain (remainder filled in from reference TRBV5-1 and TRBJ2-5): KAGVTQTPRYLIKTRGQQVTLSCSPISGHRSVSWYQQTPGQGLQFLFEYFSETQRNKGNFPGRFSGRQFSNSRSEMNVSTLELGDSALYLCASSWGMGPQETQYFGPGTRLLVL.

This clone was counted a single time. The V and J genes are TRBV4-2 and TRBJ1-2, with TRBD1 as a possible D gene (6 bases). Between the trimmed V and J ends, which lost 4 bases and 1 base, there was a span of 13 bases. The CDR3 length is 15 residues. The germline gives CDR1 LGHNA, CDR2 YNFKEQ. CDR3 region: CASSRPTGNNYGYTF. The CDR3 DNA sequence: TGTGCCAGCAGCCGGCCCACAGGGAATAACTATGGCTACACCTTC.

This chain connects TRBV10-3 to TRBJ2-7, with 14 bases matching TRBD2. Looked up from germline, CDR1 is ENHRY and CDR2 is SYGVKD. CDR3 length: 16 amino acids. The V gene end was trimmed by 6 bases and the J gene end by 3 bases; junction bases not matched to a gene: 7. This CDR3 reads CAISRGTSGSGYEQYF. The CDR3 DNA reads TGTGCCATCAGCAGAGGGACTAGCGGGAGTGGCTACGAGCAGTACTTC.

The rearrangement uses TRBV7-8 and TRBJ1-1; the D gene is possibly TRBD1 (6 bases). V was pared by 4 bases and J by 1 base, with 13 bases between. The CDR3 runs 15 residues. CDR1 and CDR2 from the germline V gene are SGHVS and FQNEAQ. Here the CDR3 reads CASSSNGQKNTEAFF. DNA for the CDR3: TGTGCCAGCAGCTCTAACGGACAGAAGAACACTGAAGCTTTCTTT.

This chain uses TRBV6-2 or TRBV6-3 with TRBJ1-1; no definite D call. CDR3 length: 12 amino acids. Trimming removed 2 bases from V and 1 base from J, with 2 bases in between. Germline lookup yields CDR1 MNHEY and CDR2 SVGEGT. DNA of the CDR3: TGTGCCAGCAGTTACCGGAACACTGAAGCTTTCTTT. This sequence encodes CASSYRNTEAFF.

This clone has just a few counts. This sequence joins TRBV12-5 and TRBJ2-7, with 8 nucleotides matching TRBD2. This CDR3 is built from 16 residues. With 0 bases clipped from V and 3 bases from J, the junction kept 7 bases outside the gene matches. The germline V gene encodes CDR1 LGHNT and CDR2 FRNRAP. The CDR3 here is CASGLVLGTRNYEQYF. The CDR3 DNA reads as TGTGCTAGTGGTTTGGTACTCGGGACTAGGAACTACGAGCAGTACTTC.

This chain connects TRBV9 to TRBJ1-2, with TRBD1 identical over 10 bases. This CDR3 region has 14 residues. CDR1 is SGDLS, CDR2 YYNGEE, per germline. V shed 4 bases and J 5 bases; nucleotides not matched to a gene: 5. This CDR3 is CASSRGDRGYGYTF. The DNA of the CDR3 is TGTGCCAGCAGCCGCGGGGACAGGGGTTATGGCTACACCTTC.

V and J are TRBV5-1 and TRBJ2-2; 8 bases fit TRBD1. The V and J ends lost 3 bases and 4 bases, in that order; junction bases with no gene match: 5. The CDR3 runs 15 residues. CDR1 is SGHRS and CDR2 is YFSETQ in the germline V gene. The CDR3 region is CASSSRQGSTGELFF. Written as DNA, the CDR3 is TGCGCCAGCAGCTCCCGACAGGGGAGCACCGGGGAGCTGTTTTTT.

The chain recombines TRBV7-3 with TRBJ2-4; the D gene is possibly TRBD2 (6 bases). The CDR3 totals 13 residues. CDR1 SGHTA and CDR2 FQGTGA come from the germline V gene. Trimming stripped 2 bases from V and 7 bases from J, with 9 bases between. CDR3 in DNA: TGTGCCAGCAGCTTAGGAGGGTCCAACATTCAGTACTTC. It yields the protein CASSLGGSNIQYF.